This T cell receptor beta chain appears in the sequencing data of a study of CD8+ T cells in alopecia areata. Study-wide background: At a dose of 5 to 10 mg twice daily, oral tofacitinib was given to treated patients.

Treatment meaning: oral pan-JAK inhibitor, 5-10 mg twice daily. The authors extracted RNA and reverse transcribed it into cDNA as the sequencing template. Only in-frame clones appear in the TCRdb table, and some are missing; sequencing was by immunoSEQ multiplex PCR. Found here are around 200,000 clones, more than 55% of them singletons; the top ten hold around 0.7%. The CDR3 contains 17 residues. The germline gives CDR1 SEHNR, CDR2 FQNEAQ (reference sequence). J was trimmed by 4 bases and V by 5 bases; bases with no gene match: 10. The sequence derives from a human donor with alopecia areata. This sequence joins TRBV7-9 and TRBJ2-1; 11 bases line up with TRBD2. Sequences were derived from CD4+ T cells sorted from blood, sampled at week 4, from a patient treated with tofacitinib. The CDR3 region is CASSHLPGTSGYNEQFF. Here the CDR3 DNA reads TGTGCCAGCAGCCACCTCCCCGGGACTAGCGGATACAATGAGCAGTTCTTC.